Below are 14 T cell receptor beta chains sequenced from a single sample in a study of T cell responses to AZD1222 COVID-19 vaccine. Only in-frame clones appear in the TCRdb table, and some are missing; sequencing was by immunoSEQ multiplex PCR. The sample lists about 120,000 clones, about 90% occurring once. This specimen was peripheral blood, taken 28 days after the second AZD1222 dose. The receptors stem from an adult who received the AZD1222 COVID-19 vaccine.

V and J are TRBV7-2 and TRBJ1-5; D unresolved. The CDR3 has 15 residues. CDR1 and CDR2 from the germline V gene are SGHTA and FQGNSA. V was cut by 1 base and J by 2 bases, with 9 bases left in between. The CDR3 loop reads CASSLDKSGNQPQHF. The CDR3 nucleotides read TGTGCCAGCAGCTTAGACAAATCTGGCAATCAGCCCCAGCATTTT.

J is TRBJ1-5 and V is TRBV30; D possibly corresponds to TRBD1 (5 bases). This CDR3 is 15 amino acids long. Germline V lookup: CDR1 GTSNPN, CDR2 SVGIG (reference sequence). Trimming removed 3 bases at V and 1 base at J, with 13 bases between. The CDR3 nucleotides are TGTGCCTGGAGCCCGCGCGGGGCGAGCAATCAGCCCCAGCATTTT. Its translation is CAWSPRGASNQPQHF.

The chain has TRBV3-1 (or the pseudogene TRBV3-2) and TRBJ2-1; no definite D call. Germline loops: CDR1 LGHDT, CDR2 YNNKEL (reference sequence). Trimming took 0 bases from V and 0 from J, leaving 9 bases between them. This CDR3 has 16 amino acids. This CDR3 reads CASSQDYLSSYNEQFF. The CDR3 DNA follows: TGTGCCAGCAGCCAAGACTACCTAAGCTCCTACAATGAGCAGTTCTTC.

The chain is built from TRBV19 and TRBJ2-5, with 8 positions matching TRBD2. V shed 1 base and J 1 base; nucleotides not matched to a gene: 11. CDR1 is LNHDA and CDR2 is SQIVND in the germline V gene (reference sequence). The CDR3 spans 18 residues. The CDR3 DNA reads as TGTGCCAGTAGTATAGGGCTAGCGGGCTCAAGGCGCCAAGAGACCCAGTACTTC. Its translation is CASSIGLAGSRRQETQYF.

The chain joins TRBV18 to TRBJ1-2, with unresolved D. Germline V lookup: CDR1 KGHSH, CDR2 LQKENI. The CDR3 contains 15 residues. V gave up 6 bases and J gave up 8 bases, with 22 bases separating them. CDR3: CASSLQARSEMGYTF. CDR3 nucleotides: TGTGCCAGCTCCCTCCAGGCGAGATCTGAGATGGGCTACACCTTC.

This rearrangement joins TRBV6-5 to TRBJ2-6, with a weak D call TRBD2 (5 bases). The germline gives CDR1 MNHEY, CDR2 SVGAGI. Trimming took 3 bases from V and 1 from J, leaving 7 bases between them. This CDR3 contains 15 residues. CDR3 loop: CASSYRGSGANVLTF. CDR3 coding DNA: TGTGCCAGCAGTTATCGAGGGTCTGGGGCCAACGTCCTGACTTTC.

V gene TRBV10-2 combines with J gene TRBJ1-6, with 9 bases that match TRBD1. Germline assignment: CDR1 WSHSY and CDR2 SAAADI. Trimming took 6 bases from V and 0 from J; bases not matched to a gene: 6. This CDR3 comprises 17 residues. The CDR3 coding sequence is TGCGCCAGCAGCCTGGGACAGGGAAGCTCCTATAATTCACCCCTCCACTTT. The encoded protein is CASSLGQGSSYNSPLHF.

V and J are TRBV5-1 and TRBJ1-1; D call uncertain. Per germline, CDR1 SGHRS and CDR2 YFSETQ. The CDR3 is made up of 15 amino acids. V gave up 0 bases and J gave up 4 bases, with 13 bases separating them. The CDR3 loop is CASSLVPTSSTEAFF. In nucleotides, the CDR3 is TGCGCCAGCAGCTTGGTCCCGACGAGCAGCACTGAAGCTTTCTTT.

In DNA form, the CDR3 reads TGTGCCAGCAGCCTTCGACACGGATCCTACGAGCAGTACTTC. Its protein product is CASSLRHGSYEQYF. The chain employs TRBV5-6 and TRBJ2-7; no reliable D call. This CDR3 contains 14 residues. Per germline, CDR1 SGHDT and CDR2 YYEEEE. Trimming took off 4 bases at V and 1 base at J, with 12 bases between the two ends.

This chain uses TRBV19 with TRBJ1-1; 8 bases align to TRBD1. Trimming removed 2 bases from V and 11 bases from J; junction bases left unmatched: 4. This CDR3 has 12 residues. The germline CDR1 and CDR2 sequences are LNHDA and SQIVND (reference sequence). This CDR3 is CASSIYQGAAFF. The CDR3 coding sequence is TGTGCCAGTAGTATATATCAGGGGGCGGCTTTCTTT.

The chain recombines TRBV11-1 with TRBJ1-2; 8 bases match TRBD1. CDR3 size: 14 residues. Germline-derived CDR1 and CDR2 are SGHAT and FQDESV (reference sequence). Trimming at V came to 5 bases and at J to 2 bases, leaving 4 bases not matched to a gene. The CDR3 DNA sequence: TGTGCCAGCAGCCTAGGGGACAGGAACTATGGCTACACCTTC. It translates to CASSLGDRNYGYTF.

V is TRBV9 and J is TRBJ1-1; 7 bases map to TRBD1. The CDR3 sequence is 14 residues long. After removal of 4 bases from V and 7 bases from J, the junction contained 10 bases not matched to a gene. Germline CDR1 and CDR2: SGDLS and YYNGEE. As DNA, the CDR3 is TGTGCCAGCAGCAAACGACAGAGACAGGGTGAAGCTTTCTTT. Its protein is CASSKRQRQGEAFF.

In this sample, this clone turned up a few times. The rearrangement joins TRBV13 to TRBJ1-2; D not certain. This CDR3 is 17 amino acids long. CDR1 is PRHDT, CDR2 FYEKMQ, per germline (reference sequence). V lost 0 bases, J lost 4 bases, and 18 bases lay in between. Here the CDR3 DNA reads TGTGCCAGCAGCTTAGGGAATCGAGGAAGAGGCATCTATGGCTACACCTTC. Amino acid sequence: CASSLGNRGRGIYGYTF.

Only one count was recorded for this clone. V and J are TRBV5-1 and TRBJ1-1; TRBD1 matches at 7 bases. The germline V gene has CDR1 SGHRS and CDR2 YFSETQ. J lost 0 bases, V lost 4 bases, and 9 bases had no gene match. The CDR3 has 16 amino acids. Here the CDR3 DNA reads TGCGCCAGCAGCGGGACAGTAACAACCATGAACACTGAAGCTTTCTTT. Its translation: CASSGTVTTMNTEAFF.